Below are 8 T cell receptor beta chains sequenced from a single sample in a study of T cell repertoires in cytomegalovirus infection. TCRdb processed the reads anew with MiXCR; each CDR3 protein has one entry. In the table there are 400,000 or so distinct CDR3 sequences, 18% of which are singletons. Sequencing was carried out using PBMCs. These receptors were obtained from a human donor in good health (CMV status not recorded). Some clones in this sample may be carry-over from other donors' samples.

The chain carries TRBV20-1 and TRBJ1-2, with 8 bases identical to TRBD1. V lost 5 bases, J lost 6 bases, and 8 bases stayed unmatched. The length of the CDR3 is 13 residues. CDR1 DFQATT and CDR2 SNEGSKA come from the germline V gene (reference sequence). The CDR3, as DNA: TGCAGTGCTGAGGGACAGGTCTTGGATGGCTACACCTTC. As protein: CSAEGQVLDGYTF.

This clonotype was observed at least ten times. The rearrangement links TRBV19 to TRBJ1-1; 7 bases agree with TRBD1. CDR3 length: 14 amino acids. Trimming removed 3 bases from V and 5 bases from J; junction bases left unmatched: 6. The germline CDR1 and CDR2 sequences are LNHDA and SQIVND (reference sequence). The DNA of the CDR3 is TGTGCCAGTAGTATCCGGTACAGGGGAACTGAAGCTTTCTTT. It is translated as CASSIRYRGTEAFF.

Turning to this clonotype: The CDR3 does not close with the conserved phenylalanine or tryptophan, likely indicating a read error. The J gene is TRBJ1-6, the V gene TRBV2; D is perhaps TRBD1 (6 bases). The CDR3 is 14 amino acids. With 6 bases removed from V and 8 bases from J, the gap between germline ends came to 14 bases. Per the germline V gene, CDR1 is SNHLY and CDR2 is FYNNEI. The CDR3 DNA sequence: TGTGCCAGCAGACAGGGCTTCTACGATTCACCCCTCCACTCG. Translating gives CASRQGFYDSPLHS.

This clonotype was detected only a few times. This rearrangement joins TRBV24-1 to TRBJ1-1; weak D call: TRBD1 (5 bases). Trimming pared 3 bases from V and 7 bases from J, leaving 26 bases between. Looked up from germline, CDR1 is KGHDR and CDR2 is SFDVKD. There are 18 residues in the CDR3. The CDR3 is CATSDPGLGLNGVVEAFF. The CDR3 nucleotides read TGTGCCACCAGTGATCCAGGGCTCGGCCTAAATGGGGTCGTTGAAGCTTTCTTT.

In this sample, this clonotype turned up many times. The chain carries TRBV7-9 and TRBJ1-2; D not resolved. Germline values: CDR1 SEHNR, CDR2 FQNEAQ (reference sequence). The CDR3 runs 13 residues. V lost 11 bases and J lost 6, with 19 bases in between. CDR3 bases: TGTGCCGCCGCCCGGAGCGGTCTAGATGGCTACACCTTC. Its translation: CAAARSGLDGYTF.

This chain joins TRBV5-1 and TRBJ1-1; the D is unclear. With 0 bases removed from V and 5 bases from J, the gap between germline ends came to 17 bases. The CDR3 has 16 residues. The germline V gene encodes CDR1 SGHRS and CDR2 YFSETQ. The CDR3, as DNA: TGCGCCAGCAGCTTGGTTGGCGCCCTGGGAGGTACTGAAGCTTTCTTT. It encodes CASSLVGALGGTEAFF.

Here the CDR3 DNA reads TGTGCCAGCATCGGGTTTGAGGAGGCCGACACCGGGGAGCTGTTTTTT. Translating it yields CASIGFEEADTGELFF. The chain employs TRBV5-6 and TRBJ2-2, with D perhaps TRBD2 (5 bases). The CDR3 spans 16 residues. Germline V gives CDR1 SGHDT, CDR2 YYEEEE. Trimming shortened V by 6 bases and J by 3 bases, and 18 bases separated the two germline ends.

The chain links TRBV6-5 to TRBJ2-7; D may be TRBD2 (6 bases). CDR3 size: 12 residues. Trimming cost V 6 bases and J 2 bases, with 8 bases left between them. Per germline, CDR1 MNHEY and CDR2 SVGAGI. The CDR3 coding sequence is TGTGCCAGCAGAACTAGCCCCTACGAGCAGTACTTC. This gives the protein CASRTSPYEQYF.